Listed below are T cell receptor beta chains from one sample, sequenced in a study of T cell repertoires in cytomegalovirus infection. These receptors are not linked to any known antigen. Each CDR3 protein is one row after TCRdb ran MiXCR on the reads. The sample consists of about 500,000 distinct CDR3 sequences, roughly 34% of them appearing once. The specimen comprised cultured PBMCs, sampled from culture after CMV antigen stimulation. Receptor source: a human donor in good health (CMV status not recorded). Some clones in this sample may be carry-over from other donors' samples. Each CDR3 is given with its conserved first and last residue. Each record gives: D gene, V gene, J gene, clone size, CDR3 protein, CDR3 DNA. A D gene is named only where the DNA matches it firmly. Clone sizes are given selectively: once, few, many, or a class where the clone is expanded.

-	TRBV12-3/TRBV12-4	TRBJ2-3	-	CASSPKRDTQYF	TGTGCCAGCAGTCCAAAGAGAGATACGCAGTATTTT
TRBD2	TRBV12-3/TRBV12-4	TRBJ2-7	many	CASSSYSGRTGEQYF	TGTGCCAGCAGTTCCTATAGCGGGAGGACCGGCGAGCAGTACTTC
-	TRBV7-3	TRBJ2-6	-	CASSPWEGAHSAGKDGANVLTF	TGTGCCAGCAGCCCTTGGGAGGGGGCTCATAGTGCAGGGAAGGATGGGGCCAACGTCCTGACTTTC
-	TRBV7-9	TRBJ2-3	-	CASSGPGDTQYF	TGTGCCAGCAGCGGTCCGGGAGATACGCAGTATTTT
-	TRBV6-1	TRBJ1-5	-	CASRGDRGSNQPQHF	TGTGCCAGCAGAGGGGACCGAGGGAGCAATCAGCCCCAGCATTTT
-	TRBV28	TRBJ2-3	few	CASSLRRVRADTQYF	TGTGCCAGCAGTTTAAGGCGGGTGAGAGCAGATACGCAGTATTTT
-	TRBV5-1	TRBJ2-1	-	CASRDTSSYNEQFF	TGCGCCAGCAGAGATACGAGCTCCTACAATGAGCAGTTCTTC
-	TRBV11-2	TRBJ2-3	-	CASSPTRAWSDTQYF	TGTGCCAGCAGCCCCACGAGGGCTTGGTCAGATACGCAGTATTTT
-	TRBV12-3/TRBV12-4	TRBJ2-3	-	CASLQDIDLTDTQYF	TGTGCCAGCTTACAGGACATCGACTTAACAGATACGCAGTATTTT
-	TRBV6-5	TRBJ2-1	-	CASSYPAVGDNEQFF	TGTGCCAGCAGTTACCCCGCGGTGGGGGACAATGAGCAGTTCTTC
-	TRBV7-8	TRBJ2-5	few	CASSPGQRETQYF	TGTGCCAGCAGCCCTGGACAGCGAGAGACCCAGTACTTC
-	TRBV20-1	TRBJ1-5	many	CSAGIGQEYQPQHF	TGCAGTGCTGGAATAGGGCAAGAGTATCAGCCCCAGCATTTT
TRBD1	TRBV6-1	TRBJ2-1	-	CASSVDGTGDFNEQFF	TGTGCCAGCAGTGTCGACGGGACAGGGGATTTTAATGAGCAGTTCTTC
-	TRBV12-5	TRBJ2-7	few	CASGIKLKRGNSYEQYF	TGTGCTAGTGGTATCAAGCTAAAAAGGGGGAACTCCTACGAGCAGTACTTC
TRBD2	TRBV18	TRBJ2-7	-	CASSPTSGRGREQYF	TGTGCCAGCTCACCAACTAGCGGGAGAGGGCGCGAGCAGTACTTC
-	TRBV5-3	TRBJ2-1	-	CASSPKGTTSDEQFF	TGTGCCAGCAGCCCGAAGGGGACCACATCGGATGAGCAGTTCTTC
-	TRBV14	TRBJ2-1	-	CASSTQGYNEQFF	TGTGCCAGCAGCACCCAGGGTTACAATGAGCAGTTCTTC
-	TRBV6-1	TRBJ2-1	-	CASSASRSSYNEQFF	TGTGCCAGCAGTGCCAGCAGGAGCTCCTACAATGAGCAGTTCTTC
-	TRBV7-2	TRBJ2-4	medium-sized	CASRSAGPQNIQYF	TGTGCCAGCAGGTCGGCCGGGCCGCAAAACATTCAGTACTTC
-	TRBV5-1	TRBJ2-6	-	CASSTGSGTGANVLTF	TGCGCCAGCAGCACGGGGTCAGGGACCGGGGCCAACGTCCTGACTTTC
-	TRBV29-1	TRBJ2-1	few	CSVGLLYNEQFF	TGCAGCGTTGGACTGCTTTACAATGAGCAGTTCTTC
-	TRBV7-2	TRBJ2-1	-	CASSLGDLGNEQFF	TGTGCCAGCAGCTTGGGGGACCTGGGGAATGAGCAGTTCTTC
-	TRBV7-2	TRBJ1-3	few	CASSLGPDSGNTIYF	TGTGCCAGCAGCTTAGGCCCCGACTCTGGAAACACCATATATTTT
TRBD1	TRBV7-8	TRBJ1-4	few	CASSRGQGAQEKLFF	TGTGCCAGCAGCCGGGGACAGGGGGCACAGGAAAAACTGTTTTTT
-	TRBV5-6	TRBJ2-3	-	CASSQLDWRTTDTQYF	TGTGCCAGCAGCCAGTTGGACTGGCGGACCACAGATACGCAGTATTTT
TRBD2	TRBV4-2	TRBJ2-7	-	CASSQATGTSNYEQYF	TGTGCCAGCAGCCAGGCAACAGGGACTAGCAACTACGAGCAGTACTTC
-	TRBV5-1	TRBJ2-5	-	CASSFFSETQYF	TGCGCCAGCAGCTTTTTCTCGGAGACCCAGTACTTC
-	TRBV6-2/TRBV6-3	TRBJ2-6	many	CASSYLTGTGANVLTF	TGTGCCAGCAGTTACTTAACAGGGACTGGGGCCAACGTCCTGACTTTC
TRBD2	TRBV20-1	TRBJ2-3	-	CSARKRGSRTDTQYF	TGCAGTGCTAGAAAGCGCGGGAGTAGAACAGATACGCAGTATTTT
-	TRBV3-1	TRBJ1-1	-	CASSQASWEGRRTEAFF	TGTGCCAGCAGCCAAGCAAGCTGGGAGGGGCGGAGGACTGAAGCTTTCTTT
TRBD1	TRBV7-8	TRBJ1-4	many	CASSLGTGENEKLFF	TGTGCCAGCAGCTTAGGGACAGGGGAAAATGAAAAACTGTTTTTT
-	TRBV4-3	TRBJ1-5	many	CASSQEADFSNQPQHF	TGCGCCAGCAGCCAAGAAGCGGATTTTAGCAATCAGCCCCAGCATTTT
TRBD2	TRBV7-2	TRBJ2-1	many	CASSYLLTYGTSGHNEQFF	TGTGCCAGCAGCTACTTGCTTACGTACGGGACTAGCGGCCACAATGAGCAGTTCTTC
-	TRBV12-3/TRBV12-4	TRBJ2-3	-	CASSSGAVWTDTQYF	TGTGCCAGCAGCTCAGGGGCGGTGTGGACAGATACGCAGTATTTT
-	TRBV7-2	TRBJ2-5	few	CASSLDLGQVETQYF	TGTGCCAGCAGCTTGGACCTCGGGCAGGTAGAGACCCAGTACTTC
TRBD1	TRBV4-1	TRBJ1-2	few	CASSLPGQGNGYTF	TGCGCCAGCAGCCTGCCCGGACAGGGGAATGGCTACACCTTC
-	TRBV7-2	TRBJ2-5	-	CASSLAGGTETQYF	TGTGCCAGCAGCTTAGCTGGGGGAACGGAGACCCAGTACTTC
TRBD2	TRBV4-1	TRBJ2-7	few	CASSQEIAGIRYF	TGCGCCAGCAGCCAAGAGATAGCGGGAATACGTTACTTC
-	TRBV7-2	TRBJ2-1	few	CASSLEGTLFDEQFF	TGTGCCAGCAGCTTAGAAGGGACCCTCTTTGATGAGCAGTTCTTC
TRBD2	TRBV7-9	TRBJ2-5	few	CASSPTSGSLRETQYF	TGTGCCAGCTCCCCGACTAGCGGGAGCCTTCGGGAGACCCAGTACTTC
-	TRBV5-5	TRBJ1-6	-	CASSLAEASPLHF	TGTGCCAGCAGCTTGGCCGAGGCTTCACCCCTCCACTTT
TRBD2	TRBV12-3/TRBV12-4	TRBJ2-3	-	CASRRGGGTDTQYF	TGTGCCAGCCGGCGGGGGGGCGGGACAGATACGCAGTATTTT
TRBD2	TRBV27	TRBJ2-3	-	CASSIAGLAGDTQYF	TGTGCCAGCAGTATTGCGGGACTAGCGGGAGATACGCAGTATTTT
-	TRBV4-2	TRBJ2-5	-	CASSQVGTGVNPQYF	TGTGCCAGCAGCCAAGTGGGGACGGGAGTTAACCCCCAGTACTTC
TRBD1	TRBV5-1	TRBJ2-3	-	CASSLNDRETDTQYF	TGCGCCAGCAGCTTGAATGACAGGGAAACAGATACGCAGTATTTT